The 32 T cell receptor beta chains below were found in one sample sequenced in a study of beta chain features in type 1 diabetes. Expressed TCRB transcripts were sequenced, since all the RNA that had been isolated was reverse transcribed. The repertoire was sequenced with immunoSEQ multiplex PCR; TCRdb's copy has only in-frame clones and lacks some. This table has under 450,000 clones, about 14% appearing once. The sample was naive CD4+ T cells from blood. The receptors were gathered from a man younger than 45 in good health.

The sample holds a few counts of this clone. This CDR3 is CAELGQGTNEKLFF. Here the CDR3 DNA reads TGTGCCGAACTAGGCCAAGGCACTAATGAAAAACTGTTTTTT. The V gene is TRBV7-9, the J gene TRBJ1-4; D gene ambiguous. This CDR3 region has 14 residues. Per the germline V gene, CDR1 is SEHNR and CDR2 is FQNEAQ (reference sequence). V dropped 11 bases and J dropped 2 bases, with 15 bases sitting between them.

This chain uses TRBV9 with TRBJ2-1, with D maybe TRBD1 (6 bases). Trimming removed 3 bases at V and 6 bases at J, with 13 bases between. This CDR3 is 14 amino acids long. The V gene's germline CDR1 is SGDLS and CDR2 YYNGEE. CDR3: CASSAGHHSNEQFF. CDR3 coding DNA: TGTGCCAGCAGCGCGGGACACCACTCCAATGAGCAGTTCTTC.

J is TRBJ2-7 and V is TRBV2; D is possibly TRBD1 or TRBD2 (5 bases each). Germline CDR1 and CDR2: SNHLY and FYNNEI. The CDR3 covers 14 residues. The V end was cut by 10 bases, the J end by 3 bases, with 19 bases between. CDR3 in amino acids: CATSFQGRRYEQYV. CDR3 coding DNA: TGTGCCACCTCCTTCCAGGGACGTCGCTACGAGCAGTACGTC.

Details on this clone: A read error may account for a junction end that differs from germline. The V call is TRBV30, the J call TRBJ2-4; a weak D match, TRBD2 (6 bases). In germline, CDR1 is GTSNPN, CDR2 SVGIG (reference sequence). The CDR3 runs to 14 residues. In nucleotides, the CDR3 is TGTGCCTGGAGTGTACGATCCCGGGACCGCGGAGGGAACTTC. It encodes CAWSVRSRDRGGNF.

This clone was detected only a few times. The V call is TRBV4-3, the J call TRBJ1-2; D may be TRBD1 (5 bases). The ends were cut back, 0 bases at V and 3 bases at J, with 14 bases in the middle. The CDR3 covers 16 residues. Germline V gene data show CDR1 as LGHNA and CDR2 as YSLEER. CDR3 in amino acids: CASSQDHRGYHYGYTF. The CDR3 DNA reads TGCGCCAGCAGCCAAGATCATAGGGGATACCACTATGGCTACACCTTC.

This clone occurred a few times. The chain combines TRBV7-9 with TRBJ2-6; D is possibly TRBD2 (6 bases). CDR1 is SEHNR, CDR2 FQNEAQ, per germline (reference sequence). Trimming removed 1 base from V and 0 bases from J, with 13 bases in between. The CDR3 extends over 18 amino acids. The CDR3 sequence is CASSLVPGGVSGANVLTF. The CDR3 DNA reads as TGTGCCAGCAGCTTAGTACCGGGCGGGGTCTCTGGGGCCAACGTCCTGACTTTC.

The chain combines TRBV6-6 with TRBJ2-3; tentatively, D is TRBD1 or TRBD2 (5 bases each). In germline, CDR1 is MNHNY, CDR2 SVGAGI (reference sequence). Trimming stripped 7 bases from V and 1 base from J, with 12 bases between. The CDR3 loop spans 14 amino acids. In DNA, the CDR3 is TGTGCCAGCACTCGCTTGGGGGGCACAGATACGCAGTATTTT. It specifies CASTRLGGTDTQYF.

This clone was observed a handful of times. The chain uses TRBV28 and TRBJ1-3; no clear D. The CDR3 extends over 12 amino acids. V gave up 3 bases and J gave up 4 bases, with 4 bases separating them. Germline CDR1 MDHEN, CDR2 SYDVKM. Here the CDR3 reads CASSFGGNTIYF. CDR3 nucleotide sequence: TGTGCCAGCAGTTTCGGGGGAAACACCATATATTTT.

The sample holds a few counts of this clone. The V and J genes are TRBV7-9 and TRBJ1-1, with a weak D call TRBD1 (6 bases). CDR1 and CDR2 from the germline V gene are SEHNR and FQNEAQ (reference sequence). Between the trimmed V and J ends, which lost 5 bases and 0 bases, there was a span of 19 bases. The CDR3 loop spans 17 amino acids. The CDR3 region has the DNA TGTGCCAGCAGCCGATCCACTACAGGGACCATGAACACTGAAGCTTTCTTT. Amino acid sequence: CASSRSTTGTMNTEAFF.

The rearrangement joins TRBV5-4 to TRBJ2-1; the match to TRBD2 covers 9 bases. CDR3 length equals 16 residues. Germline V gives CDR1 SGHNT, CDR2 YYREEE (reference sequence). Losses at the gene ends were 4 bases for V and 6 bases for J; bases not matched to a gene: 11. The CDR3 reads CASSLLAGGRPNEQFF. CDR3 coding DNA: TGTGCCAGCAGCCTACTTGCGGGAGGGCGGCCCAATGAGCAGTTCTTC.

V is TRBV9 and J is TRBJ2-3; TRBD2 might be the D (6 bases). V was pared by 0 bases and J by 5 bases, with 13 bases between. Germline CDR1 and CDR2: SGDLS and YYNGEE. CDR3 length: 15 residues. CDR3 DNA sequence: TGTGCCAGCAGCGTAGGGGGGACTCCGCTAGATACGCAGTATTTT. It specifies CASSVGGTPLDTQYF.

This rearrangement joins TRBV4-3 to TRBJ2-4, with D unclear. The V gene lost 1 base and the J gene lost 1 base, with 17 bases spanning the gap. CDR3 length: 18 amino acids. Germline CDR1 reads LGHNA; CDR2 reads YSLEER. CDR3 nucleotide sequence: TGCGCCAGCAGCCAAGCTCCCTTGGTCTTATCGGCCAAAAACATTCAGTACTTC. Amino acids: CASSQAPLVLSAKNIQYF.

This clone has just a few counts. J is TRBJ1-2 and V is TRBV5-1; D is ambiguous. Germline V CDR1 and CDR2: SGHRS, YFSETQ. CDR3 length: 15 residues. Trimming took off 1 base at V and 3 bases at J, with 13 bases between the two ends. CDR3 amino acids: CASSLFTDWDYGYTF. The CDR3 DNA is TGCGCCAGCAGCTTGTTTACAGACTGGGACTATGGCTACACCTTC.

This clone has just a few counts. Other nucleotide sequences in the sample specify the same CDR3. DNA of the CDR3: TGTGCCAGCAGCCTAGGACTAGCGGAAGAGACCCAGTACTTC. Its translation is CASSLGLAEETQYF. This rearrangement joins TRBV7-2 to TRBJ2-5, with 10 bases aligning to TRBD2. With V trimmed by 5 bases and J by 3 bases, 3 bases remained unmatched. Germline CDR1 and CDR2: SGHTA and FQGNSA. The CDR3 loop spans 14 amino acids.

The chain employs TRBV4-3 and TRBJ2-1; no reliable D call. The CDR3 spans 14 residues. V lost 0 bases and J lost 9, with 12 bases in between. CDR1 and CDR2 from the germline V gene are LGHNA and YSLEER. The DNA of the CDR3 is TGCGCCAGCAGCCAAGAGTGGGTGGCAAGTGAGCAGTTCTTC. It translates to CASSQEWVASEQFF.

This clone was observed a few times. The rearrangement joins TRBV4-3 to TRBJ1-2; possible D gene TRBD1, 6 bases. V was cut by 0 bases and J by 4 bases, with 12 bases left in between. This CDR3 is built from 15 residues. Germline V lookup: CDR1 LGHNA, CDR2 YSLEER. DNA of the CDR3: TGCGCCAGCAGCCAAGATGCCCAAGGGGGCTATGGCTACACCTTC. Protein product: CASSQDAQGGYGYTF.

This clone turned up a few times. This chain's CDR3 is CASSGLAVLQTQYF. CDR3 bases: TGTGCCAGCAGCGGACTAGCGGTACTACAGACCCAGTACTTC. The chain carries TRBV7-2 and TRBJ2-5, with 10 positions matching TRBD2. The trim removed 5 bases at V and 6 bases at J, leaving 6 bases unmatched. The CDR3 loop spans 14 amino acids. CDR1 is SGHTA, CDR2 FQGNSA, per germline.

The chain combines TRBV6-5 with TRBJ1-5; D is perhaps TRBD1 (5 bases). The CDR3 has 13 residues. Germline CDR1 reads MNHEY; CDR2 reads SVGAGI. V gave up 6 bases and J gave up 7 bases, with 13 bases separating them. CDR3 DNA sequence: TGTGCCAGCAGATTGGGGGTCGGGCAGCCCCAGCATTTT. Protein product: CASRLGVGQPQHF.

This clone was observed a handful of times. The chain recombines TRBV15 with TRBJ2-1; the D gene could be TRBD1 or TRBD2 (6 bases each). V dropped 1 base and J dropped 1 base, with 14 bases sitting between them. Per the germline V gene, CDR1 is LNHNV and CDR2 is YYDKDF (reference sequence). The CDR3 sequence is 17 residues long. The CDR3, as DNA: TGTGCCACCAGCAGAGGATTAAGGGGGGAGTCCTACAATGAGCAGTTCTTC. Amino acid sequence: CATSRGLRGESYNEQFF. Supplemented by reference TRBV15 and TRBJ2-1, the full variable domain reads DAMVIQNPRYQVTQFGKPVTLSCSQTLNHNVMYWYQQKSSQAPKLLFHYYDKDFNNEADTPDNFQSRRPNTSFCFLDIRSPGLGDTAMYLCATSRGLRGESYNEQFFGPGTRLTVL.

This chain connects TRBV6-1 to TRBJ2-2; D is ambiguous. There are 14 residues in the CDR3. Germline V gene sequence: CDR1 MNHNS, CDR2 SASEGT. V gave up 4 bases and J gave up 0 bases, with 6 bases separating them. In DNA, the CDR3 is TGTGCCAGCAGTGGAAAGACGAACACCGGGGAGCTGTTTTTT. Translation gives CASSGKTNTGELFF.

In its sample, this clone was seen a few times. The CDR3 region has the DNA TGTGCCTGGAGGGCCAGCGGCGAGCAGTACGTC. Its protein is CAWRASGEQYV. This sequence joins TRBV30 and TRBJ2-7; tentatively, D is TRBD2 (5 bases). V was trimmed by 3 bases and J by 6 bases, leaving 9 bases between them. Germline V gene lookup returns CDR1 GTSNPN and CDR2 SVGIG (reference sequence). This CDR3 comprises 11 residues.

The chain carries TRBV10-3 and TRBJ2-4, with D maybe TRBD2 (6 bases). The V end lost 3 bases, the J end lost 0 bases, and 12 bases lay between the germline ends. The germline V gene has CDR1 ENHRY and CDR2 SYGVKD. The length of the CDR3 is 16 residues. CDR3 DNA sequence: TGTGCCATCAGTGACGGACTACCCGTAGCCAAAAACATTCAGTACTTC. Amino acid sequence: CAISDGLPVAKNIQYF.

There are a few counts of this clone. This sequence joins TRBV4-3 and TRBJ1-4; the match to TRBD1 covers 9 bases. The CDR3 extends over 15 amino acids. Germline V gives CDR1 LGHNA, CDR2 YSLEER. Unmatched junction bases numbered 6, after V lost 3 bases and J lost 7 bases. DNA for the CDR3: TGCGCCAGCAGCCAGCCGGGACAGGGTCGTGAAAAACTGTTTTTT. It encodes CASSQPGQGREKLFF.

This clone showed up just a few times. The gene calls are TRBV2 and TRBJ1-5, with D possibly matching TRBD1 (5 bases). Germline V gene sequence: CDR1 SNHLY, CDR2 FYNNEI. V was pared by 7 bases and J by 7 bases, with 14 bases between. The CDR3 has 13 residues. The DNA of the CDR3 is TGTGCCAGCACCGAATATAGGGACCAGCCCCAGCATTTT. Amino acids: CASTEYRDQPQHF.

The chain joins TRBV25-1 to TRBJ2-5, with TRBD1 as a possible D gene (5 bases). Trimming cost V 0 bases and J 5 bases, with 13 bases left between them. Germline values: CDR1 MGHDK, CDR2 SYGVNS. This CDR3 has 15 amino acids. CDR3 protein: CASSEYKGAGETQYF. Written as DNA, the CDR3 is TGTGCCAGCAGTGAATATAAAGGGGCAGGGGAGACCCAGTACTTC.

CDR3 residues: CSGRLGLHEAFF. Written as DNA, the CDR3 is TGCAGCGGCAGGTTGGGGTTGCATGAAGCTTTCTTT. This chain links TRBV29-1 with TRBJ1-1; D is unclear. This CDR3 is built from 12 residues. The V and J ends lost 7 bases and 7 bases respectively, with 16 bases between them. Germline-derived CDR1 and CDR2 are SQVTM and ANQGSEA.

The chain combines TRBV30 with TRBJ1-2; 8 nucleotides align to TRBD1. This CDR3 comprises 13 residues. V lost 4 bases and J lost 7; bases outside the gene matches: 8. Germline assignment: CDR1 GTSNPN and CDR2 SVGIG (reference sequence). The CDR3 spells CAWNSRTGTGYTF. The CDR3 DNA reads TGTGCCTGGAATTCTAGGACAGGGACTGGCTACACCTTC.

This rearrangement joins TRBV15 to TRBJ2-1; no clear D gene. Germline V gene data show CDR1 as LNHNV and CDR2 as YYDKDF (reference sequence). The CDR3 has 11 amino acids. Trimming stripped 4 bases from V and 7 bases from J, with 5 bases between. This CDR3 reads CATSKRNEQFF. CDR3 bases: TGTGCCACCAGCAAGAGAAATGAGCAGTTCTTC. The full variable domain, its missing parts supplied by reference TRBV15 and TRBJ2-1, is DAMVIQNPRYQVTQFGKPVTLSCSQTLNHNVMYWYQQKSSQAPKLLFHYYDKDFNNEADTPDNFQSRRPNTSFCFLDIRSPGLGDTAMYLCATSKRNEQFFGPGTRLTVL.

The chain links TRBV25-1 to TRBJ1-5; possible D gene TRBD1, 5 bases. The germline gives CDR1 MGHDK, CDR2 SYGVNS. The CDR3 length is 14 residues. V lost 1 base to trimming and J lost 3 bases, with 7 bases between them. The CDR3 DNA is TGTGCCAGCAGTGAATGGGGCGCCAATCAGCCCCAGCATTTT. Its translation is CASSEWGANQPQHF.

CDR3 DNA: TGTGCCGTTGGACCAGCTGGGGGCTACACCTTC. The encoded protein is CAVGPAGGYTF. The V call is TRBV30, the J call TRBJ1-2; D unresolved. The germline V gene encodes CDR1 GTSNPN and CDR2 SVGIG (reference sequence). V shed 8 bases and J shed 8 bases, with 15 bases lying between them. The CDR3 length is 11 residues.

This clone has a handful of counts. The chain recombines TRBV25-1 with TRBJ1-1; D is uncertain. CDR1 is MGHDK, CDR2 SYGVNS, per germline. The CDR3 covers 14 residues. V gave up 2 bases and J gave up 0 bases, with 7 bases separating them. The CDR3 loop reads CASSETAMNTEAFF. CDR3 sequence (DNA): TGTGCCAGCAGTGAAACCGCTATGAACACTGAAGCTTTCTTT.

This sequence joins TRBV7-2 and TRBJ1-1; no definite D call. The CDR3 loop spans 11 amino acids. Germline lookup yields CDR1 SGHTA and CDR2 FQGNSA. Trimming took 7 bases from V and 11 from J, leaving 14 bases between them. This chain's CDR3 is CASTTLRIAFF. The CDR3 coding sequence is TGTGCCAGCACCACCCTGCGAATTGCTTTCTTT.